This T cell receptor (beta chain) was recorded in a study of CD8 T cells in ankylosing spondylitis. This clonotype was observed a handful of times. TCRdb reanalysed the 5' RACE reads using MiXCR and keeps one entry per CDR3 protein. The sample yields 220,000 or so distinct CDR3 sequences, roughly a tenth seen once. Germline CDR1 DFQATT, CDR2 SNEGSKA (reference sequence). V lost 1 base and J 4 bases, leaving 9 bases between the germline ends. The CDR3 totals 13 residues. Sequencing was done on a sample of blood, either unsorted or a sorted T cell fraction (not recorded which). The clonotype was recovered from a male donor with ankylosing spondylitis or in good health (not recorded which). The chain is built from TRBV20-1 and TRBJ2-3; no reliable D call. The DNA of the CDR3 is TGCAGTGCTAGAGGACTTCCCCCAGATACGCAGTATTTT. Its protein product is CSARGLPPDTQYF.